The sample holds one count of the clone carrying this T cell receptor beta chain. The antigen remains unidentified. Unique molecular identifiers were incorporated when the TCRbeta library was constructed. TCRdb fed the PCR reads into MiXCR, producing one record per CDR3 protein. The sample lists hundreds of thousands of distinct CDR3 sequences; 10% to 15% were seen once. This record belongs to a study of T-cell reconstitution after alpha-beta-depleted transplantation in children. Study results and caveats: Approximately two months post-transplant, alpha-beta T cells reportedly originated from several hundred expanded graft clones.

The J segment lost 5 bases and the V segment lost 5 bases, leaving 6 bases of the junction unmatched. CDR1 is SEHNR, CDR2 FQNEAQ, per germline (reference sequence). CDR3 length: 14 amino acids. The chain carries TRBV7-9 and TRBJ1-2; 9 nucleotides align to TRBD1. This specimen was PBMCs, mostly from graft donor cells, taken 360 days after TCRalphabeta/CD19-depleted stem cell transplant. The sequence was collected from a male patient under 18 who had a stem cell transplant for acute myeloid leukemia, so the T cells may come from the graft donor. The CDR3 DNA follows: TGTGCCAGCAGCCGGGGGACAGGGCAATATGGCTACACCTTC. It codes for CASSRGTGQYGYTF.